The 19 T cell receptor beta chains reported below all come from one sample, sequenced in a study of blood T cell repertoires in COVID-19. Measured with immunoSEQ multiplex PCR; TCRdb has only the in-frame clones, and not every one. The sample carries 200,000 to 300,000 clones, roughly 88% recorded once. Specimen: peripheral blood. The receptors were sampled from a woman younger than 45 with COVID-19, enrolled during active disease.

This rearrangement joins TRBV7-9 to TRBJ2-7; D might be TRBD2 (5 bases). V lost 5 bases and J 0 bases, leaving 11 bases between the germline ends. The CDR3 loop spans 14 amino acids. Germline values: CDR1 SEHNR, CDR2 FQNEAQ (reference sequence). The CDR3 sequence: CASSAGPSSYEQYF. DNA of the CDR3: TGTGCCAGCAGCGCGGGTCCGAGCTCCTACGAGCAGTACTTC.

The gene calls are TRBV28 and TRBJ1-4; 8 bases match TRBD1. Germline V gene sequence: CDR1 MDHEN, CDR2 SYDVKM. CDR3 size: 15 residues. With V trimmed by 9 bases and J by 0 bases, 6 bases remained unmatched. The CDR3 DNA is TGTGCCAGTGTGACAGGGGCAGCAACTAATGAAAAACTGTTTTTT. Translating gives CASVTGAATNEKLFF.

The genes are TRBV24-1 and TRBJ1-1, with D possibly being TRBD1 (5 bases). The CDR3 extends over 16 amino acids. Germline V gives CDR1 KGHDR, CDR2 SFDVKD. V shed 5 bases and J shed 3 bases, with 18 bases lying between them. The CDR3 protein is CATSVRGSLVDTEAFF. The CDR3 DNA is TGTGCCACCAGTGTGCGGGGGTCCCTAGTGGACACTGAAGCTTTCTTT.

The rearrangement uses TRBV28 and TRBJ1-5; 9 bases align to TRBD1. This CDR3 spans 18 amino acids. The germline V gene has CDR1 MDHEN and CDR2 SYDVKM. The V segment lost 0 bases and the J segment 7 bases; nucleotides outside the gene matches: 13. CDR3 sequence: CASSLWGRGTGYVQPQHF. The CDR3 nucleotides are TGTGCCAGCAGTTTATGGGGTCGGGGGACAGGGTATGTACAGCCCCAGCATTTT.

This clone was detected only once. This sequence joins TRBV2 and TRBJ2-7; a weak D match, TRBD2 (6 bases). Trimming removed 9 bases from V and 0 bases from J, with 9 bases in between. CDR1 SNHLY and CDR2 FYNNEI come from the germline V gene. The CDR3 length is 12 residues. CDR3 nucleotide sequence: TGTGCCAGTGGGGACTTCTCCTACGAGCAGTACGTC. As protein: CASGDFSYEQYV.

The chain employs TRBV27 and TRBJ2-1; D gene ambiguous. Trimming shortened V by 4 bases and J by 6 bases, and 7 bases separated the two germline ends. CDR1 is MNHEY and CDR2 is SMNVEV in the germline V gene (reference sequence). The CDR3 length is 12 residues. Here the CDR3 reads CASSSSPNEQFF. The DNA of the CDR3 is TGTGCCAGCAGTTCCTCCCCCAATGAGCAGTTCTTC.

The chain employs TRBV3-1 (or the pseudogene TRBV3-2) and TRBJ2-2; 8 bases map to TRBD2. The CDR3 loop spans 19 amino acids. The V and J ends lost 1 base and 3 bases, in that order; junction bases with no gene match: 13. Germline-derived CDR1 and CDR2 are LGHDT and YNNKEL (reference sequence). The CDR3 spells CASSQVTGLAPRDTGELFF. For the CDR3, the DNA is TGTGCCAGCAGCCAAGTCACAGGACTAGCCCCCCGAGACACCGGGGAGCTGTTTTTT.

This chain joins TRBV10-2 and TRBJ2-7, with 7 bases matching TRBD2. Trimming took 0 bases from V and 0 from J; bases not matched to a gene: 5. From germline, CDR1 is WSHSY and CDR2 SAAADI. The length of the CDR3 is 16 residues. The CDR3 is CASSESWTSHSYEQYV. Here the CDR3 DNA reads TGCGCCAGCAGTGAGTCTTGGACTAGTCACTCCTACGAGCAGTACGTC.

The chain has TRBV24-1 and TRBJ1-2; no clear D gene. Trimming cost V 4 bases and J 1 base, with 6 bases left between them. From germline, CDR1 is KGHDR and CDR2 SFDVKD. This CDR3 is 13 amino acids long. CDR3 in DNA: TGTGCCACCAGTGACGGGGTTAACTATGGCTACACCTTC. Amino acid sequence: CATSDGVNYGYTF.

The chain is built from TRBV5-6 and TRBJ2-1, with TRBD1 matching 7 bases. CDR1 is SGHDT, CDR2 YYEEEE, per germline. V shed 6 bases, J shed 10 bases, and the junction held 4 bases outside the gene matches. The CDR3 runs 11 residues. This chain's CDR3 is CASTKTGEQFF. The CDR3 coding sequence is TGTGCCAGCACCAAGACAGGGGAGCAGTTCTTC.

The gene calls are TRBV15 and TRBJ2-6; D may be TRBD2 (6 bases). Trimming removed 8 bases from V and 2 bases from J, with 25 bases in between. Germline V gives CDR1 LNHNV, CDR2 YYDKDF (reference sequence). The CDR3 loop spans 19 amino acids. The CDR3 is CATGSTRLLRGPGANVLTF. Written as DNA, the CDR3 is TGTGCCACCGGATCGACTAGACTTCTTAGGGGCCCTGGGGCCAACGTCCTGACTTTC. The full variable domain, in which reference TRBV15 and TRBJ2-6 provide the parts outside the CDR3, is DAMVIQNPRYQVTQFGKPVTLSCSQTLNHNVMYWYQQKSSQAPKLLFHYYDKDFNNEADTPDNFQSRRPNTSFCFLDIRSPGLGDTAMYLCATGSTRLLRGPGANVLTFGAGSRLTVL.

The rearrangement joins TRBV11-3 to TRBJ1-4, with 8 bases aligning to TRBD1. The germline CDR1 and CDR2 sequences are SGHNT and YENEEA. The length of the CDR3 is 16 residues. V shed 3 bases, J shed 3 bases, and the junction held 6 bases outside the gene matches. CDR3 bases: TGTGCCAGCAGCTTGGGGCGACAGGGGTCTAATGAAAAACTGTTTTTT. As protein: CASSLGRQGSNEKLFF.

The chain has TRBV5-1 and TRBJ1-2; TRBD1 agrees at 11 bases. Germline lookup yields CDR1 SGHRS and CDR2 YFSETQ. J was trimmed by 3 bases and V by 3 bases; bases with no gene match: 10. The CDR3 has 17 residues. CDR3 sequence: CASSSTGTGGEDYGYTF. The CDR3 nucleotides are TGCGCCAGCAGCTCAACCGGGACAGGGGGTGAGGACTATGGCTACACCTTC.

The gene calls are TRBV5-4 and TRBJ2-7; 9 positions agree with TRBD1. The germline V gene encodes CDR1 SGHNT and CDR2 YYREEE (reference sequence). Trimming removed 4 bases from V and 5 bases from J; junction bases left unmatched: 10. The length of the CDR3 is 15 residues. The chain's CDR3 is CASSTGQGALNEQYV. The CDR3 nucleotides are TGTGCCAGCAGCACGGGACAGGGCGCCCTCAACGAGCAGTACGTC.

The V gene is TRBV6-4, the J gene TRBJ2-1; TRBD2 aligns across 10 bases. The CDR3 contains 15 residues. V shed 5 bases and J 8 bases; nucleotides not matched to a gene: 9. Germline V gene data show CDR1 as MRHNA and CDR2 as SNTAGT. The CDR3 DNA reads TGTGCCAGCAGTACGCTAGCGGGAGTCATTGATGAGCAGTTCTTC. It specifies CASSTLAGVIDEQFF.

The V gene is TRBV4-3, the J gene TRBJ1-4; 8 bases match TRBD1. Germline CDR1 and CDR2: LGHNA and YSLEER. This CDR3 has 16 residues. Losses at the gene ends were 0 bases for V and 8 bases for J; bases not matched to a gene: 8. DNA for the CDR3: TGCGCCAGCAGCCAAGATCTAGGGACAGGAGGAGAAAAACTGTTTTTT. It codes for CASSQDLGTGGEKLFF.

The chain carries TRBV5-3 and TRBJ1-2, with D unresolved. TRBV5-3 is reported as an ORF; its role is uncertain. V lost 2 bases, J lost 3 bases, and 20 bases lay in between. The CDR3 sequence is 17 residues long. CDR3 sequence (DNA): TGTGCCAGAAGCTTAAGCGGCAGAATAAATCCCCACTATGGCTACACCTTC. Protein: CARSLSGRINPHYGYTF.

The gene calls are TRBV27 and TRBJ2-1; 7 bases agree with TRBD2. Losses at the gene ends were 6 bases for V and 6 bases for J; bases not matched to a gene: 11. Germline CDR1 and CDR2: MNHEY and SMNVEV (reference sequence). The CDR3 is 15 amino acids. The CDR3 coding sequence is TGTGCCAGCAGCCGGACTAGAGGTACAATCAATGAGCAGTTCTTC. Translating it yields CASSRTRGTINEQFF.

The sample holds a few counts of this clone. V and J are TRBV6-2 or TRBV6-3 and TRBJ1-5; 8 nucleotides agree with TRBD1. This CDR3 contains 18 residues. The trim removed 7 bases at V and 2 bases at J, leaving 16 bases unmatched. The V gene's germline CDR1 is MNHEY and CDR2 SVGEGT. CDR3 in DNA: TGTGCCAGCACCCCAAGGCACAGGGGGTCCCTTGGCAATCAGCCCCAGCATTTT. Its protein product is CASTPRHRGSLGNQPQHF.